Detailed here is one T cell receptor (beta chain). What it binds is unknown. 60 Vbeta and 13 Jbeta primers were used in PCR. Sequencing was performed with immunoSEQ multiplex PCR; in TCRdb, only in-frame clones are kept and a portion is missing. This table has under 200,000 clones, approximately 86% appearing once. The sample belongs to a study of cytomegalovirus exposure and HLA in healthy donors. Germline CDR1 reads SGHAT; CDR2 reads FQNNGV. The CDR3 length is 14 residues. The V end lost 3 bases, the J end lost 4 bases, and 10 bases lay between the germline ends. Study-level results: In an earlier analysis, in under 700 donors, most V segments appeared productive either ~87% or ~30% of the time. Overall, roughly 170 TCR beta chains were annotated as cytomegalovirus-associated. Reportedly, cytomegalovirus status was diagnosed with high sensitivity and specificity.

The chain links TRBV11-2 to TRBJ1-3; D ambiguous. Input material: PBMCs. The clonotype comes from a woman aged 18-29 years in good health and CMV-seronegative. CDR3 nucleotide sequence: TGTGCCAGCAGCTTTGGACTAAGAGGAAACACCATATATTTT. It encodes CASSFGLRGNTIYF.